These T cell receptor beta chains were read from a single sample in a study of cytomegalovirus exposure and HLA in healthy donors. Clones were sequenced by immunoSEQ multiplex PCR, and TCRdb holds only the in-frame ones, with some missing. The profile shows 110,000 or so clones, 60% to 80% of them singletons. Sequencing input: PBMCs. These receptors all stem from a man over 45 in good health and CMV-seropositive. CDR3s include the opening cysteine and the closing phenylalanine or tryptophan. The order of the fields is clone size, D gene, J gene, V gene, CDR3 DNA, CDR3 protein. D genes are given only for firm matches. A clone size is listed for some rows: how often the clone was seen (once, few, many), or a class if it is expanded.

clone_size: NA
d_call: TRBD2
j_call: TRBJ2-5
v_call: TRBV5-1
cdr3_nt: TGCGCCAGCAGCTTGGGACAGAGGGAGGGTGAGACCCAGTACTTC
cdr3_aa: CASSLGQREGETQYF

clone_size: few
d_call: NA
j_call: TRBJ1-1
v_call: TRBV7-2
cdr3_nt: TGTGCCAGCAGCTTAGTAGTCGGGGGGCTAACTGAAGCTTTCTTT
cdr3_aa: CASSLVVGGLTEAFF

clone_size: NA
d_call: TRBD1
j_call: TRBJ2-5
v_call: TRBV5-6
cdr3_nt: TGTGCCAGCAGCCGACAGGGTTGGTCGTCAGAGACCCAGTACTTC
cdr3_aa: CASSRQGWSSETQYF

clone_size: NA
d_call: NA
j_call: TRBJ2-2
v_call: TRBV30
cdr3_nt: TGTGCCTGGACCCCCCTGCGGGCGGCCGGGGAGCTGTTTTTT
cdr3_aa: CAWTPLRAAGELFF

clone_size: NA
d_call: TRBD1
j_call: TRBJ1-1
v_call: TRBV6-5
cdr3_nt: TGTGCCAGCAGTTACACAGGGGCGTCGGGCACTGAAGCTTTCTTT
cdr3_aa: CASSYTGASGTEAFF

clone_size: once
d_call: TRBD2
j_call: TRBJ2-5
v_call: TRBV18
cdr3_nt: TGTGCCAGCTCACCCCCCGGACTAGGTCAAAAGCAAGAGACCCAGTACTTC
cdr3_aa: CASSPPGLGQKQETQYF

clone_size: NA
d_call: NA
j_call: TRBJ2-7
v_call: TRBV23-1
cdr3_nt: TGCGCCAGCAGTCAATCTAAGAGATTGGGCAGGGGAAGCTACGAGCAGTACTTC
cdr3_aa: CASSQSKRLGRGSYEQYF

clone_size: NA
d_call: NA
j_call: TRBJ2-7
v_call: TRBV28
cdr3_nt: TGTGCCAGCAGTAACGGGCCTAGGGGAAACTACGAGCAGTACTTC
cdr3_aa: CASSNGPRGNYEQYF

clone_size: NA
d_call: NA
j_call: TRBJ2-7
v_call: TRBV15
cdr3_nt: TGTGCCACCAGCAGAGGAGGTGATCGGGAGCAGTACTTC
cdr3_aa: CATSRGGDREQYF

clone_size: NA
d_call: TRBD1
j_call: TRBJ1-6
v_call: TRBV30
cdr3_nt: TGTGCCAGCCAGGGGGCGTATAATTCACCCCTCCACTTT
cdr3_aa: CASQGAYNSPLHF

clone_size: NA
d_call: NA
j_call: TRBJ1-2
v_call: TRBV7-2
cdr3_nt: TGTGCCAGCAGTTCAGACAAGAACTATGGCTACACCTTC
cdr3_aa: CASSSDKNYGYTF

clone_size: few
d_call: TRBD1
j_call: TRBJ1-2
v_call: TRBV30
cdr3_nt: TGTGCCTGGGACAGGGGGCGGGATGGCTACACCTTC
cdr3_aa: CAWDRGRDGYTF

clone_size: NA
d_call: NA
j_call: TRBJ2-1
v_call: TRBV7-9
cdr3_nt: TGTGCCAGCACCACTAGGTCGGGGGACCACAATGAGCAGTTCTTC
cdr3_aa: CASTTRSGDHNEQFF